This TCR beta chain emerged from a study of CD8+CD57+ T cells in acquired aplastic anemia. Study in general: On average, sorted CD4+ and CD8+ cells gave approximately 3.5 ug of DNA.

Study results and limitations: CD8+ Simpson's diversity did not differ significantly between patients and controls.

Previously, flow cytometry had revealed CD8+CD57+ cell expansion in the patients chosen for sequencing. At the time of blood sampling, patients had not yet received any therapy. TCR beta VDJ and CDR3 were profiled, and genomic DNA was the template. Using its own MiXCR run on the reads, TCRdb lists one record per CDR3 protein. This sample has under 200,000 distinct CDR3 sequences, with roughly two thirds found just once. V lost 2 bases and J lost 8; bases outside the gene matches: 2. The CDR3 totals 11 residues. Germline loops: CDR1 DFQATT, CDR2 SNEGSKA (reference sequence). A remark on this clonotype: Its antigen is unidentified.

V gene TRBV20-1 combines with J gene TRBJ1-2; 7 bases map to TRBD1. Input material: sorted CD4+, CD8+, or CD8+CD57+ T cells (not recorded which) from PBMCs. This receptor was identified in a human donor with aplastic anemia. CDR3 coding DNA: TGCAGTGCTAGATACAGGGGAGGCTACACCTTC. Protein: CSARYRGGYTF.